The rows below give T cell receptor beta chains drawn from one sample of a study of early T cells in non-severe SARS-CoV-2 infection. MiXCR, run by TCRdb on the 5' RACE reads, gives a single entry per CDR3 protein. The sample shows about 80,000 distinct CDR3 sequences, 12% of them seen only once. Sequencing was performed on whole blood, taken at baseline. These receptors all stem from an adult who was a healthcare worker with PCR-confirmed SARS-CoV-2 infection or an uninfected control (not recorded which). The donor label of this sample is uncertain. CDR3s include the opening cysteine and the closing phenylalanine or tryptophan. For some rows the clone size is stated as once, few or many, or as a class when expanded; others skip it.

TRBJ1-3	TRBV19	many	CASSPGYTFSGNTIYF
TRBJ2-3	TRBV10-3	-	CAISDVSSGYTDTQYF
TRBJ1-4	TRBV20-1	many	CSASLRRSGGYNEKLFF
TRBJ2-7	TRBV20-1	many	CSARTSGGFYEQYF
TRBJ2-5	TRBV19	-	CASSIGTREETQYF
TRBJ1-1	TRBV6-4	-	CASSDSVRMTEAFF
TRBJ2-3	TRBV11-2	few	CASSLGTKTDTQYF
TRBJ2-5	TRBV6-2/TRBV6-3	many	CASSYRGRATQYF
TRBJ2-7	TRBV11-1	-	CASSIRDGTYEQYF
TRBJ1-1	TRBV10-1	few	CASSDPGAPYTEAFF
TRBJ2-7	TRBV12-3/TRBV12-4	-	CASSYSALPHEQYF
TRBJ1-1	TRBV10-3	few	CAISESPGATEAFF
TRBJ1-5	TRBV12-3/TRBV12-4	many	CASSPTGGSQPQHF
TRBJ1-1	TRBV18	-	CASSPTDIDTEAFF
TRBJ1-1	TRBV7-2	-	CASSLYGPNTEAFF
TRBJ2-3	TRBV29-1	few	CSVEAGLHTDTQYF
TRBJ2-7	TRBV10-3	few	CAISERYEQYF
TRBJ1-2	TRBV10-1	-	CASTDQASYGYTF
TRBJ2-3	TRBV11-2	few	CASLGWTDTQYF
TRBJ2-7	TRBV12-3/TRBV12-4	-	CASSSGHYEQYF
TRBJ2-1	TRBV11-2	many	CASSGGGRYNEQFF
TRBJ2-6	TRBV11-2	many	CASLPAVSGANVLTF
TRBJ2-7	TRBV14	-	CASSQEARAYEQYF
TRBJ1-3	TRBV6-6	-	CASSHGGPGNTIYF
TRBJ2-7	TRBV11-2	many	CASSVSGTPAYEQYF
TRBJ1-1	TRBV9	few	CASSLMNTEAFF
TRBJ2-7	TRBV6-5	once	CASRPWGGDYYEQYF
TRBJ2-7	TRBV11-2	many	CASLGSRGLNEQYF
TRBJ1-1	TRBV6-5	many	CASSYQGLNTEAFF
TRBJ2-7	TRBV10-3	-	CAIASGNYEQYF
TRBJ2-3	TRBV6-1	few	CASSIDKGADTQYF
TRBJ1-2	TRBV12-3/TRBV12-4	few	CASSLRTYGYTF
TRBJ1-1	TRBV5-5	few	CASSLYQGMSTEAFF
TRBJ2-3	TRBV4-1	few	CASSPGLADTDTQYF
TRBJ1-4	TRBV3-1	many	CASTAGTGDEKLFF
TRBJ1-2	TRBV30	-	CAWSGQGNNYGYTF
TRBJ2-5	TRBV6-5	few	CASSYRLAGQETQYF
TRBJ1-2	TRBV6-5	few	CASSPQAGGPGGYTF
TRBJ1-3	TRBV12-3/TRBV12-4	-	CASSWARRVDGAGNTIYF
TRBJ2-1	TRBV5-1	few	CASSLEDNRDEQFF
TRBJ2-7	TRBV4-3	few	CASSQEQGSWSSYEQYF
TRBJ1-1	TRBV6-2/TRBV6-3	few	CASSYGRGLAEAFF